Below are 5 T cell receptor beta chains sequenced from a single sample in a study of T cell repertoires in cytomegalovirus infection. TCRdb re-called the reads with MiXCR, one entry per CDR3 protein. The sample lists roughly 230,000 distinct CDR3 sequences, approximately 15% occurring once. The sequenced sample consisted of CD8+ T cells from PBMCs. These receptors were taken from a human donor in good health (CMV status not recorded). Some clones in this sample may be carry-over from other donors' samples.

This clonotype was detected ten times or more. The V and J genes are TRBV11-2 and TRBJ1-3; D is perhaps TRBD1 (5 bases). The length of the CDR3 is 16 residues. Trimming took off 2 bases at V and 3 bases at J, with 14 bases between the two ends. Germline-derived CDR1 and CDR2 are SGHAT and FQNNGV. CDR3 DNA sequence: TGTGCCAGCAGCTTAATCAGGGAAGGTGATGGAAACACCATATATTTT. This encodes CASSLIREGDGNTIYF. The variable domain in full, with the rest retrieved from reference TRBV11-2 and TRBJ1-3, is EAGVAQSPRYKIIEKRQSVAFWCNPISGHATLYWYQQILGQGPKLLIQFQNNGVVDDSQLPKDRFSAERLKGVDSTLKIQPAKLEDSAVYLCASSLIREGDGNTIYFGEGSWLTVV.

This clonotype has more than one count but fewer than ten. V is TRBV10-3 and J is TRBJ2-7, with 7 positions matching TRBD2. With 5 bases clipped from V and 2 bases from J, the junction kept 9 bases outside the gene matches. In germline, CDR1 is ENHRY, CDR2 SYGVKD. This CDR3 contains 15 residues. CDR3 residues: CAISWGGDGAYEQYF. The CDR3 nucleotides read TGTGCCATCAGTTGGGGAGGGGACGGAGCCTACGAGCAGTACTTC.

CDR3 sequence reads: CASSQGTITEAFF. The CDR3 nucleotides read TGTGCCAGCAGCCAAGGGACCATCACTGAAGCTTTCTTT. The chain couples TRBV25-1 to TRBJ1-1; weak D call: TRBD1 (5 bases). The CDR3 runs to 13 residues. The germline V gene encodes CDR1 MGHDK and CDR2 SYGVNS. The V end was cut by 6 bases, the J end by 4 bases, with 12 bases between.

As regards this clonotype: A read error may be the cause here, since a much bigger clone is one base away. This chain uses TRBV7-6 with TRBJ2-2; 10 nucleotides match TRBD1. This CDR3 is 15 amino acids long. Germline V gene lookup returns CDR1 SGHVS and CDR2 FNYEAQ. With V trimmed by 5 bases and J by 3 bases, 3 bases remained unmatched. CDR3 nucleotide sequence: TGTGCCAGCAGCCTCGGGACAGGGGACACCGGGGAGCTGTTTTTT. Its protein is CASSLGTGDTGELFF.

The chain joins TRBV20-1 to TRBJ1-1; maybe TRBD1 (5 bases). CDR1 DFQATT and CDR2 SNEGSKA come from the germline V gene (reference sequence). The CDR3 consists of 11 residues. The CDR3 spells CGGQRGTEAFF. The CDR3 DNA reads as TGCGGAGGGCAGAGGGGCACTGAAGCTTTCTTT.